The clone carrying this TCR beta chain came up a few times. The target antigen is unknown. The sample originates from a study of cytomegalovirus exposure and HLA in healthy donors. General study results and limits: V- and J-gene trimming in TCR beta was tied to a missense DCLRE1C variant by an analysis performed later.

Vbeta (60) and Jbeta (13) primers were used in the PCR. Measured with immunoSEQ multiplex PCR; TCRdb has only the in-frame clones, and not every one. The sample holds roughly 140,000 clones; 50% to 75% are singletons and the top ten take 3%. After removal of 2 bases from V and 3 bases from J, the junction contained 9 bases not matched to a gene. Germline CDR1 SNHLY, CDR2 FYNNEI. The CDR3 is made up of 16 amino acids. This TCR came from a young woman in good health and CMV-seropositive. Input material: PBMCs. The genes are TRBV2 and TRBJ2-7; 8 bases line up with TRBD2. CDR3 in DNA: TGTGCCAGCAGTGAACGTTGGACTAGCAATCTCTACGAGCAGTACTTC. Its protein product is CASSERWTSNLYEQYF. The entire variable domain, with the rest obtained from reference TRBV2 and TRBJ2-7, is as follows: EPEVTQTPSHQVTQMGQEVILRCVPISNHLYFYWYRQILGQKVEFLVSFYNNEISEKSEIFDDQFSVERPDGSNFTLKIRSTKLEDSAMYFCASSERWTSNLYEQYFGPGTRLTVT.